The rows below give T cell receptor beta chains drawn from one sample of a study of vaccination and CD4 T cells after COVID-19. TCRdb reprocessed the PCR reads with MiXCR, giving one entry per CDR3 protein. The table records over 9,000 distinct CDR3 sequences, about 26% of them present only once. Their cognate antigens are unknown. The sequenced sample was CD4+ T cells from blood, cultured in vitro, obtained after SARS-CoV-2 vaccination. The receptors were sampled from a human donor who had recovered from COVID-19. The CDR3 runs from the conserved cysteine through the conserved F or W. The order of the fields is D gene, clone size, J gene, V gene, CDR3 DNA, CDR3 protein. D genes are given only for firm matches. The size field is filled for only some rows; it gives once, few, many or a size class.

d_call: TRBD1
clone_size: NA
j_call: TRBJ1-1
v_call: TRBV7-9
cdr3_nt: TGTGCCAGCAAGGGGGCCGGGGTTGGCACTGAAGCTTTCTTT
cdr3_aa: CASKGAGVGTEAFF

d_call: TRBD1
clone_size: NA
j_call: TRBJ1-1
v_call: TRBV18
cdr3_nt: TGTGCCAGCTCACCGTATGACAGGGGAGCTTTCTTT
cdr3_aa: CASSPYDRGAFF

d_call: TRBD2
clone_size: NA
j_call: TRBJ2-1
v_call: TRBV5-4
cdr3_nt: TGTGCCAGCAGCTTGGCTTCCGGGAGGGAAGGTGAGCAGTTCTTC
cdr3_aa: CASSLASGREGEQFF

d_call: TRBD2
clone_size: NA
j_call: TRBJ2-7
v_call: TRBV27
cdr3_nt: TGTGCCAGCAGAAGACTAGCGGGCCTCGTAGCCTACGAGCAGTACTTC
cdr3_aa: CASRRLAGLVAYEQYF

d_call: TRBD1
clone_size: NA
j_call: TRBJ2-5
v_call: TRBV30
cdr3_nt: TGTGCCGGGGGGTCCCGGGACAGGGGTCCCCCGTACTTC
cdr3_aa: CAGGSRDRGPPYF

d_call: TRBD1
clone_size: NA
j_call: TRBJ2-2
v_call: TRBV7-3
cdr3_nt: TGTGCCAGCAGCCCAACAGGGGGTGCTGTGCCCGGGGAGCTGTTTTTT
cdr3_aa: CASSPTGGAVPGELFF

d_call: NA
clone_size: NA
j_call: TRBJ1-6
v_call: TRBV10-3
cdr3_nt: TGTGCCAACCTAACTCAGGGTTCTAATTCACCCCTCCACTTT
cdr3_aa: CANLTQGSNSPLHF

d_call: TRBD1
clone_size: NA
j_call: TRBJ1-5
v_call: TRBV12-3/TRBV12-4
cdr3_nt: TGTGCCAGCAGCACGGACAGGATGGGGATTCAGCCCCAGCATTTT
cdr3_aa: CASSTDRMGIQPQHF

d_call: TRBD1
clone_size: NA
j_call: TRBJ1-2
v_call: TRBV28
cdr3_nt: TGTGCCAGCAGCACCGGGACAGCGATGTATGGCTACACCTTC
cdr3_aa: CASSTGTAMYGYTF

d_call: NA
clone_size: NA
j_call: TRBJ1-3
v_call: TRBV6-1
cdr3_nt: TGTGCCAGCAGCCGGGACATAGGAAACACCATATATTTT
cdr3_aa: CASSRDIGNTIYF

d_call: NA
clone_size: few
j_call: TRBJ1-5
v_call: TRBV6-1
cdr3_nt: TGTGCCAGTAAGGGGAGTGGGAATCAGCCCCAGCATTTT
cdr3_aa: CASKGSGNQPQHF

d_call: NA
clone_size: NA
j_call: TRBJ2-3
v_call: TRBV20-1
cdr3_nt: TGCAGTGCTCCGCACGGACACTCCACTAGCACAGATACGCAGTATTTT
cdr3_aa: CSAPHGHSTSTDTQYF

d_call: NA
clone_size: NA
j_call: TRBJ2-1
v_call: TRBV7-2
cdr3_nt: TGTGCCAGCAGCTTCAACAGGGACAATGAGCAGTTCTTC
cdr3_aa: CASSFNRDNEQFF

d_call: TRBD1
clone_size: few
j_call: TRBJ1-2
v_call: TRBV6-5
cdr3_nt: TGTGCCAGCAGTTCTGACAGGGGCTATGGCTACACCTTC
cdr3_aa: CASSSDRGYGYTF

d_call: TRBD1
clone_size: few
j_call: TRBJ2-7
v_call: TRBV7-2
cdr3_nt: TGTGCCAGCAGCTTGGACAGGGCCACCTACGAGCAGTACTTC
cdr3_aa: CASSLDRATYEQYF

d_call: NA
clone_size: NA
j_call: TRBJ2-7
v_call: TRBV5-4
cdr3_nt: TGTGCCAGCAGCCGGCCGGGGCCCGGGGACGAGCAGTACTTC
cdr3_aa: CASSRPGPGDEQYF

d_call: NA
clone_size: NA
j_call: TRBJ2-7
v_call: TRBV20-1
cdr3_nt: TGCAGTGCTAGAGAGCCCGGGAACCCCTCCTACGAGCAGTACTTC
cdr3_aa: CSAREPGNPSYEQYF

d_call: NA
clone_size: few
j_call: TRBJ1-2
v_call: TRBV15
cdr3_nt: TGTGCCACCAGCAGAGATGGGGTCAGAGAGGCCTACACCTTC
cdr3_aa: CATSRDGVREAYTF

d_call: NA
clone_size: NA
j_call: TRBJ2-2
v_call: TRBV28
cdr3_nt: TGTGCCAGCAGACAAGGACGGGCCATCACCGGGGAGCTGTTTTTT
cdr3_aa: CASRQGRAITGELFF

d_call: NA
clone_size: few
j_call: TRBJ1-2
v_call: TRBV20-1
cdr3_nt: TGCAGTGCTGATACCGGGACGGTTGGGTATGGCTACACCTTC
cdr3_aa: CSADTGTVGYGYTF

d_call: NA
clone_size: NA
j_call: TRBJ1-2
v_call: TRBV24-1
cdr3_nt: TGTGCCACCAGTGAGTCCCGGGGGCAGGGCTACACCTTC
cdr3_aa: CATSESRGQGYTF

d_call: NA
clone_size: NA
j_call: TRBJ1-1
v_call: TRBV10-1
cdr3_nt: TGCGCCAGCAAGGAGGCCGACGCGGCTGAAGCTTTCTTT
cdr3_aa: CASKEADAAEAFF

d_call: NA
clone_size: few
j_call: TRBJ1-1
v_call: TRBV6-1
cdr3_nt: TGTGCCAGCAGTGAAGACAGGAACACTGAAGCTTTCTTT
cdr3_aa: CASSEDRNTEAFF